This T cell receptor beta chain was documented in a study of blood T cell repertoires in COVID-19 (dated by TCRdb to the early 2020s). Background on the whole study: Collaborator samples came from the United States, Italy and Spain and covered acute and convalescent phases of COVID-19. The material from the prospective study consisted of cDNA or gDNA derived from T cells, B-cell-depleted T cells, or PBMCs. Subjects who had been exposed to COVID-19, were actively infected with it, or had recovered from it provided the deeply sampled blood TCRbeta repertoires that made up the dataset. The repertoires were released in a freely available public database intended as a resource for research on the immune response to SARS-CoV-2. The samples were drawn from the first 160 participants of the ongoing ImmuneRACE study and from 950 to 1,500 subjects provided by 6 global collaborators. A de-identified subject ID, COVID-19 status, age in years and sex were almost always included in the sample metadata. Where available, HLA class I and class II types were obtained from metadata supplied by the sample provider rather than from assay-based typing. General conclusions and limits of the study: The quantity of clinical and demographic metadata differed by source and by participant and was supplied without curation.

Details on this clone: Its antigen target is currently unknown. Per-base quality was not reported, and no clone a single base away is much larger than it.

For CDR1 and CDR2, the germline V gene lists SNHLY and FYNNEI. The CDR3, cysteine through phenylalanine, is 15 amino acids long. The CDR3 DNA has 45 bases and is translated from base 1. Ends trimmed: V by 0 bases, J by 10 bases; bases unmatched to a gene: 5. TCRbeta CDR3 regions were amplified from genomic DNA by means of the immunoSEQ Assay, a bias-controlled multiplex PCR. The published analysis was carried out like this. The number of nucleated cells in each sample was estimated from the amplification of reference gene primers within the assay. To quantify the absolute abundance of each unique TCRbeta CDR3 rearrangement, sequence reads were collapsed and filtered. Productive Simpson clonality was computed per sample as the square root of Simpson's diversity index over productive rearrangements. TCRdb mirrors the immuneACCESS table, restricted to in-frame sequences. Some clones are absent from its copies; in checked studies, under half trace to an unresolved V gene, and the reason for the others is unknown. V, J and clone size are taken as reported in that table, and D and trimming were inferred from the DNA itself. This sample lists about 250,000 clones; 92% were detected once. More than 0.8% of the sample lies in the top ten.

In Seattle, one collaborating source enrolled patients while the infection was active and tracked those patients longitudinally over the course of disease. Whole blood was collected in K2EDTA tubes by collaborating institutions according to the institutions' own protocols. Collaborator samples were shipped for TCRbeta analysis as frozen whole blood, isolated PBMCs, or DNA extracted from either sample type. The sequence derives from a man younger than 45 with COVID-19, enrolled during active disease. The chain is assembled from TRBV2 and TRBJ1-6, with TRBD1 identical over 8 junction bases. The specimen was peripheral blood. The CDR3 region: CASSEARGRGSPLHF. The nucleotide sequence reads as follows: TGTGCCAGCAGTGAAGCCAGGGGGCGCGGATCACCCCTCCACTTT.